A few counts support the clone carrying this TCR beta chain. As yet, its antigen is unknown. Exclusions: uncontrolled infection, other autoimmune disease, pregnancy, lactation. The sample originates from a study of T cells in Graves' hyperthyroidism and ophthalmopathy. General observations from the study: Blood held most thyroid clonotypes expanded above 0.001 frequency. Ophthalmopathy was identified by the model a median roughly six months ahead of onset. A model of 13 V-J features distinguished ophthalmopathy from stable hyperthyroidism.

From RNA transcripts, TCR beta CDR3 regions were amplified. A set of HTBI primers served as the primers for a first-round RT-PCR of the TCR CDR3. Each CDR3 protein gets one entry after TCRdb re-called the multiplex PCR reads with MiXCR. The sample lists hundreds of thousands of distinct CDR3 sequences; just over 45% were seen once. Sequences were obtained from peripheral blood or thyroid tissue (not recorded which). This sequence was found in a woman aged 18-29 years with Graves' hyperthyroidism.

Written as DNA, the CDR3 is TGTGCCGGTGGCCTAGCGGGAACCAGGGAGCTGTTTTTT. It specifies CAGGLAGTRELFF. This chain links TRBV7-9 with TRBJ2-2; TRBD2 matches 9 bases. Trimming took 11 bases from V and 9 from J; bases not matched to a gene: 10. This CDR3 region has 13 residues. Germline CDR1 SEHNR, CDR2 FQNEAQ (reference sequence).